These T cell receptor beta chains were read from a single sample in a study of identical twins. TCRdb reprocessed the 5' RACE reads with MiXCR, giving one entry per CDR3 protein. Among under 900,000 distinct CDR3 sequences listed, about 20% were seen once. This sample also belongs to another study, concerning T cells expressing NK-cell markers.

Sequenced input: PBMCs. The source is a woman between 18 and 29 years old in good health. CDR3s include the opening cysteine and the closing phenylalanine or tryptophan. D genes are given only for firm matches. The size field is filled for only some rows; it gives once, few, many or a size class.

size: many
D: .
J: TRBJ2-7
V: TRBV7-9
DNA: TGTGCCAGCAGCCGGGGCCGGGACTCTTCCTACGAGCAGTACTTC
CDR3: CASSRGRDSSYEQYF

size: .
D: TRBD2
J: TRBJ2-2
V: TRBV7-2
DNA: TGTGCCAGCAGCCTCCTAGCGGGAAGGAACACCGGGGAGCTGTTTTTT
CDR3: CASSLLAGRNTGELFF

size: few
D: .
J: TRBJ2-3
V: TRBV7-8
DNA: TGTGCCAGCAGCCCTTTAGGCCCGAGCCCAGATACGCAGTATTTT
CDR3: CASSPLGPSPDTQYF

size: few
D: .
J: TRBJ2-5
V: TRBV12-3/TRBV12-4
DNA: TGTGCCAGCAGCCGAAACAGGGATGAGACCCAGTACTTC
CDR3: CASSRNRDETQYF

size: .
D: .
J: TRBJ1-4
V: TRBV18
DNA: TGTGCCAGCTCACCAACTCTATTCCGGACGGGTGAAAAACTGTTTTTT
CDR3: CASSPTLFRTGEKLFF

size: .
D: .
J: TRBJ2-5
V: TRBV5-1
DNA: TGCGCCAGCAGCTTGCGACAGGGAGGAGAGACCCAGTACTTC
CDR3: CASSLRQGGETQYF

size: .
D: .
J: TRBJ2-3
V: TRBV7-4
DNA: TGTGCCAGCATCGTGGGGACGGAGGAGAGCACAGATACGCAGTATTTT
CDR3: CASIVGTEESTDTQYF

size: few
D: TRBD1
J: TRBJ2-7
V: TRBV18
DNA: TGTGCCAGCTCACTTCAAAGACCTGCCCCGGGACAGGGGCACTACGAGCAGTACTTC
CDR3: CASSLQRPAPGQGHYEQYF

size: few
D: .
J: TRBJ2-1
V: TRBV9
DNA: TGTGCCAGCAGCGTACAGGGAACCGCCTACAATGAGCAGTTCTTC
CDR3: CASSVQGTAYNEQFF

size: few
D: .
J: TRBJ1-2
V: TRBV6-5
DNA: TGTGCCAGCAGTTACTCGGGGCAGGGTGGGGGCTACACCTTC
CDR3: CASSYSGQGGGYTF

size: .
D: .
J: TRBJ2-3
V: TRBV20-1
DNA: TGCAGTGCTCCCTGGGGGTTAGGGGCAGATACGCAGTATTTT
CDR3: CSAPWGLGADTQYF

size: .
D: TRBD2
J: TRBJ2-1
V: TRBV6-1
DNA: TGTGCCAGCAGTGAAACTAGCGGGAGGAGCCATGAGCAGTTCTTC
CDR3: CASSETSGRSHEQFF

size: .
D: .
J: TRBJ2-1
V: TRBV7-2
DNA: TGTGCCAGCAAGATCGGGCGGAGTGGAGGGAATGAGCAGTTCTTC
CDR3: CASKIGRSGGNEQFF

size: few
D: .
J: TRBJ2-7
V: TRBV12-3/TRBV12-4
DNA: TGTGCCAGCAGCCCCCCGCCATCTTATTTCTACGAGCAGTACTTC
CDR3: CASSPPPSYFYEQYF

size: .
D: TRBD2
J: TRBJ2-1
V: TRBV30
DNA: TGTGCCTGGAGAGACCCGGGGCGGGAGAGGTTCAATGAGCAGTTCTTC
CDR3: CAWRDPGRERFNEQFF

size: many
D: .
J: TRBJ1-5
V: TRBV12-5
DNA: TGTGCTAGTGGTTTGGGCCCTCAGCCCCAGCATTTT
CDR3: CASGLGPQPQHF

size: few
D: .
J: TRBJ2-3
V: TRBV27
DNA: TGTGCCAGCACCCCAGGGGCGCGCCCTGCAGATACGCAGTATTTT
CDR3: CASTPGARPADTQYF

size: few
D: TRBD2
J: TRBJ2-1
V: TRBV2
DNA: TGTGCCAGCAGCGGGCCGGGGGAAAAGCGGGGCCATGGGCAGTTCTTC
CDR3: CASSGPGEKRGHGQFF

size: few
D: .
J: TRBJ1-4
V: TRBV12-3/TRBV12-4
DNA: TGTGCCAGCAGGGACGTAAATGAAAAACTGTTTTTT
CDR3: CASRDVNEKLFF

size: .
D: TRBD1
J: TRBJ1-1
V: TRBV20-1
DNA: TGCAGTGCGGCTCGGACAGGGGATGAAGCTTTCTTT
CDR3: CSAARTGDEAFF

size: .
D: TRBD1
J: TRBJ2-4
V: TRBV20-1
DNA: TGCAGTAAATATCGTCGACAGGGGGCCAAAAACATTCAGTACTTC
CDR3: CSKYRRQGAKNIQYF

size: few
D: .
J: TRBJ1-1
V: TRBV6-2/TRBV6-3
DNA: TGTGCCAGCAGTTACTCGAACAGGAGAAACACTGAAGCTTTCTTT
CDR3: CASSYSNRRNTEAFF

size: many
D: TRBD2
J: TRBJ2-7
V: TRBV2
DNA: TGTGCCAGCATTCCGGGGGGACTGTTACCCGGCGAGCAGTACTTC
CDR3: CASIPGGLLPGEQYF

size: .
D: .
J: TRBJ1-4
V: TRBV5-1
DNA: TGCGCCAGCAGCCCAAGACAGGTGAATGAAAAACTGTTTTTT
CDR3: CASSPRQVNEKLFF

size: .
D: .
J: TRBJ2-1
V: TRBV12-5
DNA: TGTGCTAGTGGCTATAGGGTGATGCGCGATGAGCAGTTCTTC
CDR3: CASGYRVMRDEQFF

size: .
D: .
J: TRBJ1-1
V: TRBV12-3/TRBV12-4
DNA: TGTGCCAGCAGTTTATTCTCGGTGGCAGACACTGAAGCTTTCTTT
CDR3: CASSLFSVADTEAFF

size: many
D: TRBD1
J: TRBJ2-1
V: TRBV10-1
DNA: TGCGCCAGCAGTCCTGGACAGGGACCTCCCTATGAGCAGTTCTTC
CDR3: CASSPGQGPPYEQFF

size: .
D: .
J: TRBJ2-1
V: TRBV5-1
DNA: TGCGCCAGCAGCTTGAGACTGGACCACAATGAGCAGTTCTTC
CDR3: CASSLRLDHNEQFF

size: .
D: TRBD1
J: TRBJ2-2
V: TRBV5-6
DNA: TGTGCCAGCAGCCCAGGGTTCAGGGGGCGGATCGGGGAGCTGTTTTTT
CDR3: CASSPGFRGRIGELFF

size: .
D: TRBD1
J: TRBJ2-7
V: TRBV9
DNA: TGTGCCAGCAGCGAGGGGACAGGGTCCTACGAGCAGTACTTC
CDR3: CASSEGTGSYEQYF

size: many
D: .
J: TRBJ2-1
V: TRBV7-2
DNA: TGTGCCAGCAGCTCACTAGTCTACAATGAGCAGTTCTTC
CDR3: CASSSLVYNEQFF

size: few
D: .
J: TRBJ1-3
V: TRBV9
DNA: TGTGCCAGCAGCCAAGGGGCCTCTGGAAACACCATATATTTT
CDR3: CASSQGASGNTIYF

size: few
D: .
J: TRBJ2-1
V: TRBV29-1
DNA: TGCAGCGTCACTTCTAGCGATGAGCAGTTCTTC
CDR3: CSVTSSDEQFF

size: .
D: .
J: TRBJ2-7
V: TRBV7-9
DNA: TGTGCCAGCAGCTTATACTCCGGTCCTACCGAGCAGTACTTC
CDR3: CASSLYSGPTEQYF

size: few
D: TRBD2
J: TRBJ2-1
V: TRBV20-1
DNA: TGCAGTGCTTTAGCGGGGGGGAAATTTAATGAGCAGTTCTTC
CDR3: CSALAGGKFNEQFF

size: few
D: .
J: TRBJ1-4
V: TRBV6-2/TRBV6-3
DNA: TGTGCCAGCAAGGACCCTTGGCCGTCCGAAAAACTGTTTTTT
CDR3: CASKDPWPSEKLFF

size: few
D: .
J: TRBJ2-5
V: TRBV29-1
DNA: TGCAGCGCCTACCGCTCCCCCCGGGGCTATCAAGAGACCCAGTACTTC
CDR3: CSAYRSPRGYQETQYF